This T cell receptor (beta chain) was retrieved from a study of shared clonotypes between healthy human individuals. Study findings and constraints: Sequencing depth was predicted to influence how clonotypes are shared among donors.

For this clone: What it recognizes is unknown.

TCRdb's table, derived via immunoSEQ multiplex PCR, lists solely in-frame clones and lacks some. Altogether under 200,000 clones are present, 85% to 95% being singletons, with the ten largest covering around 0.072%. J lost 5 bases, V lost 4 bases, and 8 bases had no gene match. CDR1 and CDR2 from the germline V gene are LNHDA and SQIVND (reference sequence). This CDR3 contains 15 residues. V gene TRBV19 combines with J gene TRBJ1-5; 7 nucleotides match TRBD1. This receptor was taken from a woman in her twenties or thirties in good health. The source material was naive CD4+ T cells sorted from blood. Regarding subset: CD45RA+ positively selected. The CDR3 DNA sequence: TGTGCCAGTAGTAGGGACAGTGACCAAGATCAGCCCCAGCATTTT. Its translation is CASSRDSDQDQPQHF.